The 29 T cell receptor beta chains below come from one sample, sequenced in a study of regulatory T cells in long-lasting Graves disease. Stated time point: newly diagnosed GD, antithyroid drugs for less than 3 months. With RNA extracted from PBMCs as input, the TCR library was made. The authors built TCR beta libraries using iRepertoire HTBI primers and Arm-PCR of CDR3 regions. TCRdb re-analysed the multiplex PCR reads in MiXCR, keeping a single row per CDR3 protein. Of approximately 400,000 distinct CDR3 sequences listed, more than 12% are singletons. These data were also reused for a study on T cells in Graves' hyperthyroidism and ophthalmopathy.

The starting material was peripheral blood mononuclear cells (PBMCs), obtained at new diagnosis, from a patient treated with antithyroid drugs. The receptors shown here come from a woman aged 30 to 39 with Graves disease.

V is TRBV20-1 and J is TRBJ2-2, with 10 bases aligning to TRBD2. CDR1 and CDR2 (germline): DFQATT, SNEGSKA (reference sequence). This CDR3 comprises 15 residues. The V segment lost 3 bases and the J segment 1 base; nucleotides outside the gene matches: 2. The CDR3 sequence: CSASKREGNTGELFF. CDR3 bases: TGCAGTGCTAGCAAGCGGGAGGGGAACACCGGGGAGCTGTTTTTT.

This clonotype was observed at least ten times. The chain is built from TRBV27 and TRBJ2-3, with 8 bases aligning to TRBD2. In germline, CDR1 is MNHEY, CDR2 SMNVEV (reference sequence). The CDR3 contains 14 residues. V lost 3 bases to trimming and J lost 6 bases; unmatched junction nucleotides: 5. The DNA for the CDR3 is TGTGCCAGCAGTTTGTTAGCGGGACCGGATACGCAGTATTTT. Translation: CASSLLAGPDTQYF.

The chain uses TRBV6-4 and TRBJ2-7, with 8 bases lining up with TRBD2. Germline assignment: CDR1 MRHNA and CDR2 SNTAGT. The CDR3 contains 14 residues. Unmatched junction bases numbered 8, after V lost 3 bases and J lost 7 bases. For the CDR3, the DNA is TGTGCCAGCAGTGAAGCGGGAGCCTACAATGAGCAGTACTTC. It translates to CASSEAGAYNEQYF.

In nucleotides, the CDR3 is TGTGCCAGCAGTGCCGCAGGGGGCGGGATTCAGCCCCAGCATTTT. The encoded protein is CASSAAGGGIQPQHF. This chain links TRBV12-3 or TRBV12-4 with TRBJ1-5; 8 bases fit TRBD1. The CDR3 sequence is 15 residues long. V lost 5 bases to trimming and J lost 6 bases; unmatched junction nucleotides: 9.

Ten or more counts support this clonotype. V usage is TRBV12-3 or TRBV12-4 and J usage is TRBJ2-7, with D hard to call. Deletions cut 5 bases from V and 6 bases from J, with 8 bases between. This CDR3 comprises 11 residues. CDR3 nucleotide sequence: TGTGCCAGCAGTCCCGGATCCGAGCAGTACTTC. It specifies CASSPGSEQYF.

This clonotype was picked up many times. The chain uses TRBV20-1 and TRBJ1-4; TRBD1 is a possible D gene (5 bases). Per the germline V gene, CDR1 is DFQATT and CDR2 is SNEGSKA (reference sequence). Trimming left V 1 base short and J 7 bases short, with 13 bases between. The CDR3 has 14 residues. CDR3 bases: TGCAGTGCTAGAGCCCAGGGTCCCCCTGAAAAACTGTTTTTT. Its translation: CSARAQGPPEKLFF.

The chain employs TRBV5-6 and TRBJ1-5; the D gene is possibly TRBD1 (6 bases). CDR3 length: 16 amino acids. Trimming removed 0 bases at V and 2 bases at J, with 12 bases between. Germline-derived CDR1 and CDR2 are SGHDT and YYEEEE. CDR3 sequence (DNA): TGTGCCAGCAGCTTGGCCATAGCAGGGGGCAATCAGCCCCAGCATTTT. This codes for CASSLAIAGGNQPQHF.

In this sample, this clonotype turned up many times. Compared with germline, one end of the junction differs, possibly owing to a read error. In DNA, the CDR3 is TGTGCCAGCAGCCCTCGGCTAAGTGTTGAGTACGAGCAGTGCTTC. It translates to CASSPRLSVEYEQCF. This rearrangement joins TRBV12-3 or TRBV12-4 to TRBJ2-7; D remains ambiguous. The CDR3 extends over 15 amino acids.

The V gene is TRBV7-2, the J gene TRBJ2-2; 11 nucleotides match TRBD2. The CDR3 is 15 residues long. J lost 6 bases, V lost 3 bases, and 3 bases had no gene match. In germline, CDR1 is SGHTA, CDR2 FQGNSA. CDR3 DNA sequence: TGTGCCAGCAGCTTCCTAGCGGGGGGACCCGGGGAGCTGTTTTTT. Translating it yields CASSFLAGGPGELFF. The whole variable domain, remainder taken from reference TRBV7-2 and TRBJ2-2, is GAGVSQSPSNKVTEKGKDVELRCDPISGHTALYWYRQSLGQGLEFLIYFQGNSAPDKSGLPSDRFSAERTGGSVSTLTIQRTQQEDSAVYLCASSFLAGGPGELFFGEGSRLTVL.

V gene TRBV6-5 combines with J gene TRBJ1-5, with no clear D. Germline V gives CDR1 MNHEY, CDR2 SVGAGI. The CDR3 extends over 13 amino acids. Trimming removed 2 bases from V and 3 bases from J, with 5 bases in between. CDR3: CASSYGPNQPQHF. The CDR3 DNA follows: TGTGCCAGCAGTTACGGTCCCAATCAGCCCCAGCATTTT.

There are a few counts of this clonotype. This chain joins TRBV7-9 and TRBJ2-4; 11 nucleotides match TRBD2. Germline V gene lookup returns CDR1 SEHNR and CDR2 FQNEAQ (reference sequence). The length of the CDR3 is 13 residues. Trimming cost V 5 bases and J 15 bases; bases outside gene matches: 9. CDR3 bases: TGTGCCAGCAGCACTCTAGCGGGGGGATTAGGGTACTTC. Translating gives CASSTLAGGLGYF.

This clonotype appeared many times. The V and J genes are TRBV11-2 and TRBJ1-3; D is undetermined. V was shortened by 6 bases and J by 2 bases, with 14 bases between the two germline ends. The CDR3 has 15 amino acids. Germline loops: CDR1 SGHAT, CDR2 FQNNGV. The CDR3 sequence: CASRPVQGTGNTIYF. CDR3 nucleotides: TGTGCCAGCAGACCCGTACAAGGGACTGGAAACACCATATATTTT.

This sequence joins TRBV10-1 and TRBJ2-7; possible D gene TRBD1, 5 bases. CDR1 and CDR2 (germline): WNHNN, SYGVQD (reference sequence). The germline V and J ends were trimmed by 7 bases and 2 bases, with 21 bases remaining between them. The CDR3 is 16 residues long. CDR3 sequence reads: CASTHPDTRATYEQYF. For the CDR3, the DNA is TGCGCCAGCACCCACCCAGACACCAGGGCGACCTACGAGCAGTACTTC.

About this clonotype itself: Possible read error: a much larger clone is one base away. This chain connects TRBV30 to TRBJ1-2; a possible D gene is TRBD1 (6 bases). CDR1 and CDR2 from the germline V gene are GTSNPN and SVGIG (reference sequence). Trimming took off 0 bases at V and 3 bases at J, with 11 bases between the two ends. CDR3 length: 14 residues. The CDR3 here is CAWSVVGAHYGYTF. The CDR3 DNA reads TGTGCCTGGAGTGTAGTGGGGGCCCACTATGGCTACACCTTC.

The chain recombines TRBV7-2 with TRBJ2-3; TRBD2 aligns across 7 bases. Per germline, CDR1 SGHTA and CDR2 FQGNSA. The CDR3 totals 16 residues. The trim removed 1 base at V and 0 bases at J, leaving 4 bases unmatched. In nucleotides, the CDR3 is TGTGCCAGCAGCTTAGATGGTAGCGGGAGCACAGATACGCAGTATTTT. It encodes CASSLDGSGSTDTQYF.

This clonotype was seen many times. The chain has TRBV18 and TRBJ2-5, with D perhaps matching TRBD2 (5 bases). The CDR3 consists of 17 residues. Trimming left V 3 bases short and J 2 bases short, with 19 bases between. The V gene's germline CDR1 is KGHSH and CDR2 LQKENI. The CDR3 DNA reads as TGTGCCAGCTCACCCTCGCCGGGAAGGGCGGAACAAGAGACCCAGTACTTC. Protein product: CASSPSPGRAEQETQYF.

In its sample, this clonotype was seen many times. This rearrangement joins TRBV6-2 or TRBV6-3 to TRBJ2-1; no clear D. CDR1 and CDR2 from the germline V gene are MNHEY and SVGEGT. This CDR3 has 15 amino acids. V gave up 7 bases and J gave up 0 bases, with 13 bases separating them. CDR3 region: CASTFVQGSYNEQFF. In DNA, the CDR3 is TGTGCCAGCACCTTCGTCCAAGGCTCCTACAATGAGCAGTTCTTC.

In this sample, this clonotype turned up a few times. The chain carries TRBV7-9 and TRBJ2-3, with TRBD1 matching over 11 bases. CDR1 SEHNR and CDR2 FQNEAQ come from the germline V gene (reference sequence). The CDR3 covers 16 residues. V lost 5 bases to trimming and J lost 2 bases; unmatched junction nucleotides: 6. CDR3 sequence: CASSRPDRGLTDTQYF. Here the CDR3 DNA reads TGTGCCAGCAGCCGACCGGACAGGGGGCTCACAGATACGCAGTATTTT. Full variable domain (remainder filled in from reference TRBV7-9 and TRBJ2-3): DTGVSQNPRHKITKRGQNVTFRCDPISEHNRLYWYRQTLGQGPEFLTYFQNEAQLEKSRLLSDRFSAERPKGSFSTLEIQRTEQGDSAMYLCASSRPDRGLTDTQYFGPGTRLTVL.

Many counts were recorded for this clonotype. The chain carries TRBV3-1 and TRBJ1-4; no clear D gene. The CDR3 sequence is 15 residues long. Germline V lookup: CDR1 LGHDT, CDR2 YNNKEL (reference sequence). V was shortened by 3 bases and J by 8 bases, with 16 bases between the two germline ends. The CDR3 DNA follows: TGTGCCAGCAGCCACGGCCCCGGGGTTGGGGAAAAACTGTTTTTT. Encoded protein: CASSHGPGVGEKLFF.

This clonotype was seen many times. In DNA form, the CDR3 reads TGTGCCAGCAGCGTAGAGGCGACAGCCCAAGAGACCCAGTACTTC. Protein product: CASSVEATAQETQYF. This chain joins TRBV9 and TRBJ2-5; possible D gene TRBD1, 5 bases. This CDR3 spans 15 amino acids. Deletions cut 0 bases from V and 1 base from J, with 10 bases between. Germline V gene data show CDR1 as SGDLS and CDR2 as YYNGEE.

This clonotype has a count of ten or more. The gene calls are TRBV2 and TRBJ1-1; D not certain. CDR3 size: 11 residues. The V end lost 7 bases, the J end lost 2 bases, and 5 bases lay between the germline ends. Per the germline V gene, CDR1 is SNHLY and CDR2 is FYNNEI. This CDR3 is CASNKNTEAFF. The CDR3 DNA is TGTGCCAGCAACAAAAACACTGAAGCTTTCTTT.

The CDR3 spells CASSDPSQLPTSYNEQFF. The CDR3 region has the DNA TGTGCCAGCAGTGACCCAAGCCAATTACCAACCTCCTACAATGAGCAGTTCTTC. The chain recombines TRBV2 with TRBJ2-1; D is ambiguous. The germline V gene encodes CDR1 SNHLY and CDR2 FYNNEI. This CDR3 contains 18 residues. V was clipped by 3 bases and J by 0 bases, with 18 bases between them.

The chain couples TRBV5-8 to TRBJ2-7; 7 nucleotides match TRBD1. The CDR3 is 14 residues long. Germline V gene sequence: CDR1 SGHTS, CDR2 YDEGEE. Losses at the gene ends were 4 bases for V and 2 bases for J; bases not matched to a gene: 6. CDR3 loop: CASSLSTGPYEQYF. CDR3 nucleotides: TGTGCCAGCAGCCTCTCGACAGGGCCCTACGAGCAGTACTTC.

This clonotype has a handful of counts. The V and J genes are TRBV24-1 and TRBJ1-4, with D perhaps matching TRBD1 (5 bases). V lost 3 bases and J 5 bases, leaving 12 bases between the germline ends. Germline V gives CDR1 KGHDR, CDR2 SFDVKD. The CDR3 is made up of 15 amino acids. In DNA form, the CDR3 reads TGTGCCACCAGTGATGCCGGGGGGAGGAATGAAAAACTGTTTTTT. Amino acids: CATSDAGGRNEKLFF.

V and J are TRBV3-1 and TRBJ2-1; 12 positions agree with TRBD2. After removal of 3 bases from V and 6 bases from J, the junction contained 6 bases not matched to a gene. In germline, CDR1 is LGHDT, CDR2 YNNKEL (reference sequence). CDR3 length: 16 residues. The DNA for the CDR3 is TGTGCCAGCAGCCACCTAGCGGGAGGGAGGAGCAATGAGCAGTTCTTC. It translates to CASSHLAGGRSNEQFF.

This clonotype was seen ten or more times. The gene calls are TRBV20-1 and TRBJ1-5; D is uncertain. The V end lost 2 bases, the J end lost 0 bases, and 8 bases lay between the germline ends. Germline CDR1 reads DFQATT; CDR2 reads SNEGSKA (reference sequence). The CDR3 consists of 14 residues. CDR3 loop: CSARYGLSNQPQHF. As DNA, the CDR3 is TGCAGTGCTAGATACGGTCTTAGCAATCAGCCCCAGCATTTT.

This clonotype showed up many times. V and J are TRBV28 and TRBJ1-2; 7 nucleotides agree with TRBD1. The V and J ends lost 6 bases and 6 bases, in that order; junction bases with no gene match: 22. CDR3 size: 18 residues. From germline, CDR1 is MDHEN and CDR2 SYDVKM. The CDR3 DNA sequence: TGTGCCAGCAGCAAAGACAGGGTGAGACGAGAGGGGGAGCATGGCTACACCTTC. Protein product: CASSKDRVRREGEHGYTF.

The chain combines TRBV28 with TRBJ2-7, with D tentatively TRBD2 (5 bases). Trimming removed 6 bases at V and 7 bases at J, with 13 bases between. Per germline, CDR1 MDHEN and CDR2 SYDVKM. The CDR3 contains 12 residues. The CDR3 is CASSGPSGEQYF. Written as DNA, the CDR3 is TGTGCCAGCAGCGGACCCTCGGGGGAGCAGTACTTC. Full variable domain (rest looked up from reference TRBV28 and TRBJ2-7): DVKVTQSSRYLVKRTGEKVFLECVQDMDHENMFWYRQDPGLGLRLIYFSYDVKMKEKGDIPEGYSVSREKKERFSLILESASTNQTSMYLCASSGPSGEQYFGPGTRLTVT.

Many counts were recorded for this clonotype. This sequence joins TRBV28 and TRBJ1-2, with TRBD1 matching over 7 bases. The V and J ends lost 6 bases and 6 bases, in that order; junction bases with no gene match: 7. There are 13 residues in the CDR3. Looked up from germline, CDR1 is MDHEN and CDR2 is SYDVKM. In DNA, the CDR3 is TGTGCCAGCAGACCCGACAGGGTGGATGGCTACACCTTC. It codes for CASRPDRVDGYTF.